This TCR beta chain is drawn from a study of blood T cell repertoires in COVID-19. The wider study: Nucleic acid was either cDNA or gDNA, and it came from T cells, B-cell-depleted T cells, or PBMCs.

Recruited during active infection, patients (from Seattle) were subsequently followed longitudinally. This table comes from immunoSEQ multiplex PCR, and its TCRdb copy is limited to in-frame clones, with some not included. In the table there are around 130,000 clones, roughly 84% of which are singletons. The sample comprised peripheral blood. This TCR came from a young man with COVID-19, enrolled during active disease.

The CDR3, as DNA: TGTGCCAGCAGCCAGGGAACAACCTACAATGAGCAGTTCTTC. It specifies CASSQGTTYNEQFF. The rearrangement joins TRBV9 to TRBJ2-1, with D perhaps TRBD1 (5 bases). Trimming cost V 4 bases and J 2 bases, with 10 bases left between them. CDR1 SGDLS and CDR2 YYNGEE come from the germline V gene. CDR3 length: 14 residues.